This TCR beta chain was recorded in a study of CD8 T cells in Susac syndrome. The CDR3 runs to 16 residues. Germline CDR1 DFQATT, CDR2 SNEGSKA (reference sequence). V was clipped by 1 base and J by 1 base; unmatched bases: 10. When the RNA was reverse transcribed, random hexamers were used with an input of roughly 0.5 to 1 ug. Using its own MiXCR run on the immunoSEQ multiplex PCR reads, TCRdb lists one record per CDR3 protein. The table lists roughly 160,000 distinct CDR3 sequences, more than 90% of them singletons, with 0.13% to 0.15% in the top ten. V is TRBV20-1 and J is TRBJ2-7, with TRBD1 matching over 7 bases. Sequenced sample: CD4+ T cells from PBMCs. The source is a human donor in good health. The DNA of the CDR3 is TGCAGTGCTAGAGTGGGGAAAGGACAGGTATCCTACGAGCAGTACTTC. As protein: CSARVGKGQVSYEQYF.